This T cell receptor beta chain was captured in a study of Graves' ophthalmopathy and Graves' hyperthyroidism. Study-wide points: The model's ophthalmopathy progression predictions had roughly 65% sensitivity and 72.22% specificity.

Using RNA transcripts, the TCR beta CDR3 regions were amplified. The first-round RT-PCR employed HTBI primers together with the Qiagen OneStep RT-PCR kit. A multiplex PCR was then performed as the second round. TCRdb re-analysed the multiplex PCR reads in MiXCR, keeping a single row per CDR3 protein. This sample has around 660,000 distinct CDR3 sequences, with about two fifths found just once. For this clonotype: The antigen is undetermined. One end of the junction varies from germline; a read error may be responsible.

Isolation of PBMCs was performed using 8 to 10 ml of fresh peripheral blood. The CDR3 spans 14 residues. Germline CDR1 is MGHDK and CDR2 is SYGVNS. J is TRBJ2-5 and V is TRBV25-1; possible D gene TRBD2, 6 bases. Sequencing input: peripheral blood. The TCR sequence derives from an adult man with Graves' ophthalmopathy. CDR3 protein: CASSSSIGGETQYF. CDR3 bases: TGTGCCAGCAGTTCCTCGATCGGGGGAGAGACCCAATACTTC.